Shown below are 7 T cell receptor beta chains from a single sample sequenced in a study of T cell repertoires in cytomegalovirus infection. TCRdb re-called the reads with MiXCR, one entry per CDR3 protein. This sample has approximately 590,000 distinct CDR3 sequences; 40% occur once, and the top ten carry about half. Which antigens these TCRs recognize remains unknown. The material was cultured PBMCs, obtained from culture after CMV antigen stimulation. These receptors were taken from a human donor in good health (CMV status not recorded). Some clones in this sample may be carry-over from other donors' samples.

The chain uses TRBV2 and TRBJ2-2; 10 bases map to TRBD2. The CDR3 sequence is 14 residues long. V gave up 7 bases and J gave up 4 bases; unmatched junction bases: 3. CDR1 is SNHLY, CDR2 FYNNEI, per germline. CDR3 in amino acids: CASNSGGLTGELFF. CDR3 sequence (DNA): TGTGCCAGCAATAGCGGGGGGCTCACCGGGGAGCTGTTTTTT.

J is TRBJ1-5 and V is TRBV4-1; D gene ambiguous. The V end lost 1 base, the J end lost 3 bases, and 10 bases lay between the germline ends. The CDR3 runs 15 residues. Germline V gives CDR1 MGHRA, CDR2 YSYEKL. Here the CDR3 DNA reads TGCGCCAGCAGCCAAGCCCTCGGCCTCAATCAGCCCCAGCATTTT. Its protein product is CASSQALGLNQPQHF.

On this clonotype itself: Given a much more abundant clone one base away, this may be a read error. The chain has TRBV9 and TRBJ2-1, with D uncertain. The CDR3 is made up of 16 amino acids. V lost 0 bases, J lost 0 bases, and 10 bases lay in between. From germline, CDR1 is SGDLS and CDR2 YYNGEE. The CDR3 is CASSVVAVSSYNEQFF. Here the CDR3 DNA reads TGTGCCAGCAGCGTAGTGGCGGTTAGCTCCTACAATGAGCAGTTCTTC.

The genes are TRBV12-3 or TRBV12-4 and TRBJ1-1, with D perhaps matching TRBD1 (5 bases). V was trimmed by 6 bases and J by 8 bases, leaving 16 bases between them. The CDR3 is made up of 13 amino acids. Written as DNA, the CDR3 is TGTGCCAGCAGCCGGGGCAATGGGGCCGAAGCTTTCTTT. It is translated as CASSRGNGAEAFF.

This chain joins TRBV2 and TRBJ1-6; a weak D match, TRBD1 (6 bases). The germline CDR1 and CDR2 sequences are SNHLY and FYNNEI. The CDR3 length is 15 residues. V was pared by 7 bases and J by 5 bases, with 15 bases between. The CDR3 nucleotides are TGTGCCAGCACCTGGCAAGGGGGGAATAATTCACCCCTCCACTTT. This sequence encodes CASTWQGGNNSPLHF. The whole variable domain, remainder taken from reference TRBV2 and TRBJ1-6, is EPEVTQTPSHQVTQMGQEVILRCVPISNHLYFYWYRQILGQKVEFLVSFYNNEISEKSEIFDDQFSVERPDGSNFTLKIRSTKLEDSAMYFCASTWQGGNNSPLHFGNGTRLTVT.

J is TRBJ1-1 and V is TRBV5-4; D unresolved. CDR1 and CDR2 (germline): SGHNT, YYREEE (reference sequence). V lost 9 bases to trimming and J lost 0 bases, with 9 bases between them. This CDR3 comprises 12 residues. This CDR3 reads CATAVVNTEAFF. The CDR3 DNA is TGTGCCACCGCCGTGGTGAACACTGAAGCTTTCTTT.

V gene TRBV5-4 combines with J gene TRBJ2-1; D is unclear. Trimming took off 4 bases at V and 0 bases at J, with 8 bases between the two ends. CDR1 and CDR2 (germline): SGHNT, YYREEE (reference sequence). The CDR3 is 14 residues long. The CDR3: CASSPVGSYNEQFF. The DNA for the CDR3 is TGTGCCAGCAGCCCGGTGGGCTCCTACAATGAGCAGTTCTTC.